This TCR beta chain came from a study of cytomegalovirus exposure and HLA in healthy donors. Study summary: Of several hundred genotyped donors, roughly 81% grouped in the Caucasian-associated ancestry cluster.

This clone has just a few counts. The PCR had 60 Vbeta and 13 Jbeta primers. Generated by immunoSEQ multiplex PCR, the TCRdb table keeps only in-frame clones and is missing some. The sample lists about 170,000 clones, more than 80% occurring once. CDR1 and CDR2 (germline): SGHNT, YYREEE (reference sequence). The CDR3 loop spans 14 amino acids. V lost 5 bases, J lost 0 bases, and 5 bases stayed unmatched. The sample taken for sequencing was PBMCs. The receptor was derived from a woman aged 18 to 35 in good health and CMV-seropositive. The chain has TRBV5-4 and TRBJ2-7; 7 nucleotides line up with TRBD1. The CDR3 DNA reads TGTGCCAGCAGGTTTCAGGGGGACTCCTACGAGCAGTACTTC. It translates to CASRFQGDSYEQYF.